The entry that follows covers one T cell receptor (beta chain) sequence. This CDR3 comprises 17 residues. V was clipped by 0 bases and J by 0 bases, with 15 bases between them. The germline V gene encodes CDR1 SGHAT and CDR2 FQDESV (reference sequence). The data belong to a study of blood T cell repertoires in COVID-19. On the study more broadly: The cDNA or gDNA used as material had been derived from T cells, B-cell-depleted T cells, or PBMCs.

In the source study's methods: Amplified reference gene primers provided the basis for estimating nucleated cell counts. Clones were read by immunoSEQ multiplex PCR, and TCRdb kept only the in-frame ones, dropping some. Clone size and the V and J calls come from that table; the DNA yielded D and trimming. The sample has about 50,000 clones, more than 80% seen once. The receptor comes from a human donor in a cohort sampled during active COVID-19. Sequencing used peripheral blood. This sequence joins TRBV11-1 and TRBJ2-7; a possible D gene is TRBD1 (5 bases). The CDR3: CASSLAWGRQSSYEQYF. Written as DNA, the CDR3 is TGTGCCAGCAGCTTAGCTTGGGGCAGACAAAGCTCCTACGAGCAGTACTTC.